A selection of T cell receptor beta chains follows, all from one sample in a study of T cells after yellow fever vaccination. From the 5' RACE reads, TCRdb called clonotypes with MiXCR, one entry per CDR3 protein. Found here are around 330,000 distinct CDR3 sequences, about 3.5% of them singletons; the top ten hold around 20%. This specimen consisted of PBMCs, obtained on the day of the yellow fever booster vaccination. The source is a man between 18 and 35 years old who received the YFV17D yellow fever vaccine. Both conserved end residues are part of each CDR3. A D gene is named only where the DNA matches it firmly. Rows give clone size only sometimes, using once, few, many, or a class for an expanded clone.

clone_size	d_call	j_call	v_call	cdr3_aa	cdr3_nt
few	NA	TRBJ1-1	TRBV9	CASSVEVNTEAFF	TGTGCCAGCAGCGTAGAGGTGAACACTGAAGCTTTCTTT
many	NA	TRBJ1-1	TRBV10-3	CAIGEGDTEAFF	TGTGCCATCGGCGAAGGGGACACTGAAGCTTTCTTT
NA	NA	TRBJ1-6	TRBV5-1	CASSFSPQDNSYNSPLHF	TGCGCCAGCAGCTTTAGTCCTCAGGACAACTCCTATAATTCACCCCTCCACTTT
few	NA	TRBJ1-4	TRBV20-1	CSARSAGGEANEKLFF	TGCAGTGCTAGATCGGCCGGGGGCGAAGCTAATGAAAAACTGTTTTTT
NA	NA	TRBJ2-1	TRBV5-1	CASSLVTTDYEQFF	TGCGCCAGCAGCTTGGTGACCACGGACTATGAGCAGTTCTTC
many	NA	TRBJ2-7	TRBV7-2	CASSYPGAAGEQYF	TGTGCCAGCAGTTATCCGGGAGCCGCGGGCGAGCAGTACTTC
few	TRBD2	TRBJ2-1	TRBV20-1	CSTGTSAYNEQFF	TGCAGTACCGGGACTAGCGCTTACAATGAGCAGTTCTTC
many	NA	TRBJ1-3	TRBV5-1	CASSLDSASSGNTIYF	TGCGCCAGCAGCTTGGACAGCGCGAGCTCTGGAAACACCATATATTTT
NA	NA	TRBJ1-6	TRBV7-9	CASSLVGGSYNSPLHF	TGTGCCAGCAGCTTAGTCGGAGGCTCCTATAATTCACCCCTCCACTTT
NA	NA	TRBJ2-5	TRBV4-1	CASSQVGGEETQYF	TGCGCCAGCAGCCAGGTGGGGGGCGAAGAGACCCAGTACTTC
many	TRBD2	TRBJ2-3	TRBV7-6	CASSPRTSGGADTQYF	TGTGCCAGCAGCCCGCGGACTAGCGGGGGGGCAGATACGCAGTATTTT
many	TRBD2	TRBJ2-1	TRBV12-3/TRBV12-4	CASSAGLARYNEQFF	TGTGCCAGCAGTGCGGGACTAGCGAGATACAATGAGCAGTTCTTC
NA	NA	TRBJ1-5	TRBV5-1	CASSLDSPSQPQHF	TGCGCCAGCAGCTTGGACAGCCCCAGTCAGCCCCAGCATTTT
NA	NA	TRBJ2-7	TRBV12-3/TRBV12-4	CASSFRPESYEQYF	TGTGCCAGCAGTTTCCGCCCCGAATCTTACGAGCAGTACTTC
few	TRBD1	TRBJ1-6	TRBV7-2	CASSRPGQGRNSPLHF	TGTGCCAGCAGCCGCCCGGGACAGGGTCGGAATTCACCCCTCCACTTT
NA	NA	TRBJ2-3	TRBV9	CASSPPAIDTQYF	TGTGCCAGCAGCCCACCCGCCATAGATACGCAGTATTTT
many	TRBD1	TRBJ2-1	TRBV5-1	CASSLTGEYNEQFF	TGCGCCAGCAGCTTGACAGGGGAGTACAATGAGCAGTTCTTC
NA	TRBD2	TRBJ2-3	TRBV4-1	CASSQELIGGGIDTQYF	TGCGCCAGCAGCCAAGAATTAATCGGCGGGGGAATAGATACGCAGTATTTT
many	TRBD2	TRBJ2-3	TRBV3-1	CASSLLGLAGDPRHSQYF	TGTGCCAGCAGCCTCCTGGGACTAGCGGGGGACCCCCGCCACTCGCAGTATTTT
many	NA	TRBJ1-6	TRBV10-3	CAISELGPSNSPLHF	TGTGCCATCAGTGAGCTCGGACCGTCTAATTCACCCCTCCACTTT
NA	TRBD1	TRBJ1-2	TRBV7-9	CASSSGTGGAGYTF	TGTGCCAGCAGCTCAGGGACAGGGGGCGCTGGCTACACCTTC
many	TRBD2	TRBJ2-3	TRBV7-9	CASSRTSGSTDTQYF	TGTGCCAGCAGCCGGACTAGCGGGAGCACAGATACGCAGTATTTT
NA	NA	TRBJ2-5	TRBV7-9	CASSRTYPGGETQYF	TGTGCCAGCAGCCGGACTTACCCTGGGGGAGAGACCCAGTACTTC
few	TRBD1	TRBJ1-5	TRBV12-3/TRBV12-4	CASGQGPNQPQHF	TGTGCCAGCGGACAGGGGCCGAATCAGCCCCAGCATTTT
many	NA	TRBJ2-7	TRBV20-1	CSARGEDQTYEQYF	TGCAGTGCTAGAGGTGAAGACCAGACCTACGAGCAGTACTTC
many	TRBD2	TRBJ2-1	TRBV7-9	CASSSLRGGTNEQFF	TGTGCCAGCAGCTCCTTACGGGGGGGGACCAATGAGCAGTTCTTC
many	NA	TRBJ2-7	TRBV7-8	CASSFRSPDVYEQYF	TGTGCCAGCAGCTTCCGGTCCCCGGACGTCTACGAGCAGTACTTC
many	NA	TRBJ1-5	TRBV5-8	CASSLYTSNQPQHF	TGTGCCAGCAGCTTGTACACCAGCAATCAGCCCCAGCATTTT
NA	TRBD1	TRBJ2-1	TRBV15	CATSGQGARDELFF	TGTGCCACCTCCGGACAGGGGGCGAGGGATGAGCTGTTCTTC
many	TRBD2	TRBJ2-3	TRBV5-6	CASSNGGLATLADTQYF	TGTGCCAGCAGCAACGGGGGACTAGCGACCCTAGCAGATACGCAGTATTTT
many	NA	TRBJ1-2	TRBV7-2	CASSSRQATMGYGYTF	TGTGCCAGCAGCTCCAGACAGGCCACTATGGGCTATGGCTACACCTTC
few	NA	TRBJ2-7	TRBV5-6	CASSFGDTYEQYF	TGTGCCAGCAGCTTCGGGGATACCTACGAGCAGTACTTC
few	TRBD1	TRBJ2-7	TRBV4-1	CASSLTGQAYEQYF	TGCGCCAGCAGCCTTACGGGACAGGCCTACGAGCAGTACTTC
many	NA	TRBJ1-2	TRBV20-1	CSASEPVDRGSYGYTF	TGCAGTGCCTCCGAGCCAGTTGATCGGGGTAGCTATGGCTACACCTTC
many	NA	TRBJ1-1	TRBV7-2	CASSDGQLVTAFF	TGTGCCAGCAGCGACGGACAGCTCGTAACAGCTTTCTTT
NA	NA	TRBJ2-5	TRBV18	CASSRDGQETQYF	TGTGCCAGCTCACGGGACGGTCAAGAGACCCAGTACTTC
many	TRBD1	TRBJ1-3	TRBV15	CATSNGQERNTIYF	TGTGCCACCAGCAATGGACAGGAAAGAAACACCATATATTTT
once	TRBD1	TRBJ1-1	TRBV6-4	CARSGGLLWVEAFF	TGTGCCAGATCAGGGGGCCTCCTTTGGGTTGAAGCTTTCTTT
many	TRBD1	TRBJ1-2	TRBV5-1	CASSEGQGDGYTF	TGCGCCAGCAGCGAGGGACAGGGTGATGGCTACACCTTC
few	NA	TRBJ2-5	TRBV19	CASSTPAGRETQYF	TGTGCCAGTAGTACGCCCGCGGGGAGAGAGACCCAGTACTTC
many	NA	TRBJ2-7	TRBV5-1	CASSSPGASYEQYF	TGCGCCAGCAGCTCCCCCGGGGCGTCCTACGAGCAGTACTTC
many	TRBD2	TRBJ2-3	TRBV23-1	CASSLTGPSGEDTQYF	TGCGCCAGCAGTCTAACAGGGCCTAGCGGGGAAGATACGCAGTATTTT